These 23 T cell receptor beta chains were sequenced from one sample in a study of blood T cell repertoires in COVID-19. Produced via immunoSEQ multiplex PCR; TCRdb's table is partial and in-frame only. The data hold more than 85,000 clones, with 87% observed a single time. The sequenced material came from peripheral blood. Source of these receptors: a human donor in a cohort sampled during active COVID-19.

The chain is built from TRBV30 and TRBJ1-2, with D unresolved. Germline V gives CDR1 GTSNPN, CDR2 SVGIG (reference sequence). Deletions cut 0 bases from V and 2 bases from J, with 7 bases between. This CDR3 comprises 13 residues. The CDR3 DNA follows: TGTGCCTGGAGTGTCGGGGTGAACTATGGCTACACCTTC. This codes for CAWSVGVNYGYTF.

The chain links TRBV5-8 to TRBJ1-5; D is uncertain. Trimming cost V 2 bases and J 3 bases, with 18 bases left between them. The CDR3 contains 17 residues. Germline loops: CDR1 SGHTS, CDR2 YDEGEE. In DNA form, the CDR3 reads TGTGCCAGCAGCTTACACATTTCTGCAGTATTCAATCAGCCCCAGCATTTT. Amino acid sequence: CASSLHISAVFNQPQHF.

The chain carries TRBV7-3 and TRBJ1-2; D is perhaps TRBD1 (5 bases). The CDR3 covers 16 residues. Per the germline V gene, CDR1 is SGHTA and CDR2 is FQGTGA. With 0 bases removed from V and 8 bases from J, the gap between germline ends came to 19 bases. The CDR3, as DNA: TGTGCCAGCAGCTTAACCTCGGGGGGGAGATTTGGAGGCTACACCTTC. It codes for CASSLTSGGRFGGYTF.

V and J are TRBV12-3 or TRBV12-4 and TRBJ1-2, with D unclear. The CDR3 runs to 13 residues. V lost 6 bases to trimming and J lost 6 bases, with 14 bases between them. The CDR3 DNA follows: TGTGCCAGCAGGCTATCTCGGGGAAATGGCTACACCTTC. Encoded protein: CASRLSRGNGYTF.

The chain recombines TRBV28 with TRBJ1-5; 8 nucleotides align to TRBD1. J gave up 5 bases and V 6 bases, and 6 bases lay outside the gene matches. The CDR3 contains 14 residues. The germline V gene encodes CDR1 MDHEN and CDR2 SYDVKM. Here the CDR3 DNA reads TGTGCCAGCAGCCTCAGACAGGGGTATCAGCCCCAGCATTTT. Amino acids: CASSLRQGYQPQHF.

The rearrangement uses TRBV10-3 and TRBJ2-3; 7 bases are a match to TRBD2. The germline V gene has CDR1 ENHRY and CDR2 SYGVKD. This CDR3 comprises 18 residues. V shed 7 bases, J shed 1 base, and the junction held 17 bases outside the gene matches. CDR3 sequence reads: CAITRTSGPGGGTDTQYF. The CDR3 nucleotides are TGTGCCATCACTCGGACATCCGGCCCGGGAGGAGGCACAGATACGCAGTATTTT.

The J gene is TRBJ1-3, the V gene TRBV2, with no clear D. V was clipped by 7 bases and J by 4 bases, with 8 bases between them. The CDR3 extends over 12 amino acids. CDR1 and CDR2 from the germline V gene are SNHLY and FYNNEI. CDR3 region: CASISGGNTIYF. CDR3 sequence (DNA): TGTGCCAGCATTTCGGGAGGAAACACCATATATTTT.

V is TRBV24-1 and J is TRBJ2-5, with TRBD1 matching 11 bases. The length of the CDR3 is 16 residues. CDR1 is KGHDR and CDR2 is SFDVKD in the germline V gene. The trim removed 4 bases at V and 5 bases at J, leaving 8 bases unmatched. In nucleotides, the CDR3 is TGTGCCACCAGTGACACCGGGACAGGGGGTTCGGAGACCCAGTACTTC. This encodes CATSDTGTGGSETQYF.

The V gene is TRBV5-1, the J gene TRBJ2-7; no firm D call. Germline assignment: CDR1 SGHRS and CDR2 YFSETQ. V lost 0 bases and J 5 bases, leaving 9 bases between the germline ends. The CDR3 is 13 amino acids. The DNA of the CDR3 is TGCGCCAGCAGCTTGGGACAAATCAACGAGCAGTACTTC. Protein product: CASSLGQINEQYF.

The CDR3 nucleotides are TGTGCCAGCAGCCACCTGGCGAGGTCGAATAGCAATCAGCCCCAGCATTTT. This gives the protein CASSHLARSNSNQPQHF. The rearrangement joins TRBV3-1 (or the pseudogene TRBV3-2) to TRBJ1-5; D unresolved. Trimming removed 3 bases at V and 0 bases at J, with 15 bases between. The CDR3 has 17 amino acids. Germline values: CDR1 LGHDT, CDR2 YNNKEL (reference sequence).

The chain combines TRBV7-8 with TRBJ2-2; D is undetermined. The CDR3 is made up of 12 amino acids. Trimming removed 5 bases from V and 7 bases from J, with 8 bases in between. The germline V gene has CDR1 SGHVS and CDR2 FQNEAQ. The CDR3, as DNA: TGTGCCAGCAGCCCGAGATACGGGGAGCTGTTTTTT. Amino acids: CASSPRYGELFF.

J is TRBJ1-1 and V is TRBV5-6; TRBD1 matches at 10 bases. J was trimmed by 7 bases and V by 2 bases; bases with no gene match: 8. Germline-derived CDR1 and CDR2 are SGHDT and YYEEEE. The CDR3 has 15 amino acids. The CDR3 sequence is CASSFMTGGGSEAFF. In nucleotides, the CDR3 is TGTGCCAGCAGCTTTATGACAGGGGGCGGGAGTGAAGCTTTCTTT.

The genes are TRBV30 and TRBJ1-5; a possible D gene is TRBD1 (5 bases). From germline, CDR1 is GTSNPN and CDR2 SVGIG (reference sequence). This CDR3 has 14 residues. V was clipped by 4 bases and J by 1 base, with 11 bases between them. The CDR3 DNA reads TGTGCCTGGAATGCACAGGCGAGCAATCAGCCCCAGCATTTT. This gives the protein CAWNAQASNQPQHF. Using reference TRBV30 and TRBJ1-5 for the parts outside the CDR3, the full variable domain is SQTIHQWPATLVQPVGSPLSLECTVEGTSNPNLYWYRQAAGRGLQLLFYSVGIGQISSEVPQNLSASRPQDRQFILSSKKLLLSDSGFYLCAWNAQASNQPQHFGDGTRLSIL.

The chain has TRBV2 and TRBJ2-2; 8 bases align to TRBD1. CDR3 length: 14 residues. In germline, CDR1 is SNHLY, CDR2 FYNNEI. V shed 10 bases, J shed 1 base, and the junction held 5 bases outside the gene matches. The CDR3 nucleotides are TGTGCCACAGGGACAGGAGGGAACACCGGGGAGCTGTTTTTT. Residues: CATGTGGNTGELFF.

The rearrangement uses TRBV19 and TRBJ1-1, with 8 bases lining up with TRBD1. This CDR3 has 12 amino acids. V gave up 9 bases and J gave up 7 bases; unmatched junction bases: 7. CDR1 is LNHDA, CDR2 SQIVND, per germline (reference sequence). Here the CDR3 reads CASMGQEIEAFF. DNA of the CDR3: TGTGCCAGCATGGGACAGGAGATTGAAGCTTTCTTT.

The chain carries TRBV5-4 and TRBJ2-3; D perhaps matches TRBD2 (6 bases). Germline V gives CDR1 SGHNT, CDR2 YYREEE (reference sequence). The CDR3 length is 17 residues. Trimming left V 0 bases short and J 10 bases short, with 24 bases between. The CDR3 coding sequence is TGTGCCAGCAGCTTGGGAGGCGGGACCCTCTCCCCGGAGGCGCAGTATTTT. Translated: CASSLGGGTLSPEAQYF.

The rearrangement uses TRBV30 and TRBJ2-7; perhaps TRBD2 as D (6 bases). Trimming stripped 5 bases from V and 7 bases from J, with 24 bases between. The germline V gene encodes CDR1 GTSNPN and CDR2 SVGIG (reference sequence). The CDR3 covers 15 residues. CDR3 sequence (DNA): TGTGCCTGGGCTACGGCGGGGTACGTGTTAACGGAGCAGTACTTC. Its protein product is CAWATAGYVLTEQYF.

The CDR3 protein is CATSEAGTGAHGELFF. Here the CDR3 DNA reads TGTGCCACCAGTGAGGCCGGGACAGGGGCCCACGGGGAGCTGTTTTTT. The chain has TRBV24-1 and TRBJ2-2; TRBD1 agrees at 10 bases. This CDR3 region has 16 residues. The trim removed 4 bases at V and 7 bases at J, leaving 8 bases unmatched. Germline V gene sequence: CDR1 KGHDR, CDR2 SFDVKD.

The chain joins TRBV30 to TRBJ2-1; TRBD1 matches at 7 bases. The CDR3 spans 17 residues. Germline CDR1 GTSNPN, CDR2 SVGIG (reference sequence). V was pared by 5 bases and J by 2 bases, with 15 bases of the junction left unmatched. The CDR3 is CAWYQTLRDRPYNEQFF. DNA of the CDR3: TGTGCCTGGTACCAAACCCTCCGGGACAGACCCTACAATGAGCAGTTCTTC.

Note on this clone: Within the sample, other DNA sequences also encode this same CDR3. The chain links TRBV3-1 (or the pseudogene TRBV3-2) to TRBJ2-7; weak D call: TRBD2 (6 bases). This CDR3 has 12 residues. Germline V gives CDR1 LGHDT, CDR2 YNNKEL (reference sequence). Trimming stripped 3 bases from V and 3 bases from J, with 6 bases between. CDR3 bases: TGTGCCAGCAGCCAGGGAGGCTACGAGCAGTACTTC. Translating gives CASSQGGYEQYF.

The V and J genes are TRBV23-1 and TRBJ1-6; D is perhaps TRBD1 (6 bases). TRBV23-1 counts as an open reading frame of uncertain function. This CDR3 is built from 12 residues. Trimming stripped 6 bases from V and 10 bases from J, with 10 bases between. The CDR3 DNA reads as TGCGCCAGCAGACAGGGACGCTCACCCCTCCACTTT. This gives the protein CASRQGRSPLHF.

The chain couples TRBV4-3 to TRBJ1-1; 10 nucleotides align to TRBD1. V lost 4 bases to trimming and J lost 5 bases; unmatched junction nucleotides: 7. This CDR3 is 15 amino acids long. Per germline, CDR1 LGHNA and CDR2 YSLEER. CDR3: CASSRDRGMGTEAFF. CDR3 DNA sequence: TGCGCCAGCAGCCGGGACAGGGGAATGGGGACTGAAGCTTTCTTT.

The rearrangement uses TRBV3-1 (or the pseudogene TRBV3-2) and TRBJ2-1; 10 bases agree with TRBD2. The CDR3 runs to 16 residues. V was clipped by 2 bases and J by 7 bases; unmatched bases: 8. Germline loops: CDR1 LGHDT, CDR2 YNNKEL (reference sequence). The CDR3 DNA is TGTGCCAGCAGCCAACGCCCTAGCGGGGGAGCTAATGAGCAGTTCTTC. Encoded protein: CASSQRPSGGANEQFF.